Below are 7 T cell receptor beta chains sequenced from a single sample in a study of T cells in Graves' hyperthyroidism and ophthalmopathy. Amplification of TCR beta CDR3 regions was performed using RNA transcripts as template. An initial round of RT-PCR targeting the TCR CDR3 relied on the HTBI primer set. TCRdb reanalysed the multiplex PCR reads using MiXCR and keeps one entry per CDR3 protein. Of about 420,000 distinct CDR3 sequences listed, around 14% are singletons. Sequencing used blood. Source of these receptors: a woman in her late teens or twenties with Graves' hyperthyroidism.

At least ten counts were recorded for this clonotype. This chain links TRBV12-3 or TRBV12-4 with TRBJ2-1; 8 bases align to TRBD2. Unmatched junction bases numbered 16, after V lost 0 bases and J lost 6 bases. CDR3 length: 19 residues. CDR3 region: CASSLARWEAGGVPNEQFF. The CDR3 region has the DNA TGTGCCAGCAGTTTAGCCAGGTGGGAGGCGGGAGGAGTCCCCAATGAGCAGTTCTTC.

This clonotype was counted at least ten times. V usage is TRBV28 and J usage is TRBJ1-4, with 10 bases aligning to TRBD1. The length of the CDR3 is 15 residues. Germline V gene data show CDR1 as MDHEN and CDR2 as SYDVKM. Losses at the gene ends were 7 bases for V and 6 bases for J; bases not matched to a gene: 8. CDR3 in DNA: TGTGCCAGCATCGACAGGGGGCGCGACTATGAAAAACTGTTTTTT. It yields the protein CASIDRGRDYEKLFF.

This clonotype has ten or more counts. The rearrangement joins TRBV20-1 to TRBJ2-7; 11 nucleotides align to TRBD1. The CDR3 consists of 13 residues. CDR1 is DFQATT, CDR2 SNEGSKA, per germline (reference sequence). Trimming at V came to 5 bases and at J to 9 bases, leaving 9 bases not matched to a gene. CDR3 DNA sequence: TGCAGTGCTGGATGGACAGGGGGCGGCCGGCAGTACTTC. Its protein product is CSAGWTGGGRQYF.

This clonotype has at least ten counts. V gene TRBV6-1 combines with J gene TRBJ2-2; weak D call: TRBD2 (5 bases). CDR3 length: 13 residues. V was clipped by 8 bases and J by 5 bases, with 12 bases between them. Germline CDR1 and CDR2: MNHNS and SASEGT. CDR3: CASWRRGTGELFF. The CDR3 nucleotides read TGTGCCAGCTGGAGACGCGGGACCGGGGAGCTGTTTTTT.

The chain uses TRBV5-1 and TRBJ2-3; TRBD1 or TRBD2 may be the D gene (5 bases each). Germline values: CDR1 SGHRS, CDR2 YFSETQ. The CDR3 sequence is 17 residues long. With 4 bases removed from V and 1 base from J, the gap between germline ends came to 19 bases. The CDR3 loop reads CASSPNRGGEGTDTQYF. The CDR3 DNA reads as TGCGCCAGCAGCCCCAACCGTGGGGGAGAAGGCACAGATACGCAGTATTTT.

This clonotype turned up a few times. The CDR3 loop reads CASSRFETGYTF. The CDR3 nucleotides read TGTGCCAGCAGCCGATTTGAGACTGGCTACACCTTC. The rearrangement joins TRBV7-9 to TRBJ1-2; D gene ambiguous. This CDR3 is 12 amino acids long. The V gene lost 5 bases and the J gene lost 7 bases, with 11 bases spanning the gap. The germline CDR1 and CDR2 sequences are SEHNR and FQNEAQ (reference sequence). The full variable domain, in which reference TRBV7-9 and TRBJ1-2 provide the parts outside the CDR3, is DTGVSQNPRHKITKRGQNVTFRCDPISEHNRLYWYRQTLGQGPEFLTYFQNEAQLEKSRLLSDRFSAERPKGSFSTLEIQRTEQGDSAMYLCASSRFETGYTFGSGTRLTVV.

The chain couples TRBV7-9 to TRBJ1-2, with no clear D. V lost 0 bases and J lost 8, with 13 bases in between. The CDR3 extends over 14 amino acids. Germline V gives CDR1 SEHNR, CDR2 FQNEAQ (reference sequence). The CDR3 DNA follows: TGTGCCAGCAGCTTAGCGGGGTCCGACGAGGGCTACACCTTC. Protein product: CASSLAGSDEGYTF.